This T cell receptor beta chain was sequenced during a study of shared clonotypes between healthy human individuals. The CDR3 totals 14 residues. The germline CDR1 and CDR2 sequences are SGHDT and YYEEEE. Deletions cut 5 bases from V and 4 bases from J, with 12 bases between. Data came from immunoSEQ multiplex PCR; TCRdb stores just in-frame clones and leaves some out. The sample lists 2 million to 2.5 million clones, 85% to 95% occurring once. This receptor was taken from a man aged 18 to 29 in good health. Sequenced sample: naive CD4+ T cells sorted from blood. As to subset: CD45RA+ positively selected. The chain joins TRBV5-6 to TRBJ1-4, with D tentatively TRBD1 (5 bases). DNA for the CDR3: TGTGCCAGCAGTAGTCCAGGGTATAATGAAAAACTGTTTTTT. Protein: CASSSPGYNEKLFF.